This TCR beta chain was sequenced in a study of T cell clones after liver transplantation. Study details: TCRbeta sequencing after a pre-transplant mixed lymphocyte reaction identified graft-donor-reactive clones, later tracked in post-transplant blood.

Data came from immunoSEQ multiplex PCR; TCRdb stores just in-frame clones and leaves some out. Found here are some 7,900 clones, approximately 80% of them singletons; the top ten hold under 50%. The germline V gene has CDR1 SGHDT and CDR2 YYEEEE. CDR3 size: 15 residues. Trimming stripped 7 bases from V and 5 bases from J, with 21 bases between. This chain uses TRBV5-6 with TRBJ1-2, with D tentatively TRBD1 (5 bases). Sequencing was performed on CD8+ T cells from blood, taken before liver transplant. This TCR derives from a human donor who received a liver transplant. The CDR3 spells CASSLGVGAFYGYTF. The CDR3 DNA reads as TGTGCCAGCTCCTTGGGGGTTGGGGCCTTTTATGGCTACACCTTC. Complete variable domain (other parts from reference TRBV5-6 and TRBJ1-2): DAGVTQSPTHLIKTRGQQVTLRCSPKSGHDTVSWYQQALGQGPQFIFQYYEEEERQRGNFPDRFSGHQFPNYSSELNVNALLLGDSALYLCASSLGVGAFYGYTFGSGTRLTVV.